These 10 T cell receptor beta chains share one sample of origin, sequenced in a study of cytomegalovirus exposure and HLA in healthy donors (TCRdb year 2017). Receptor libraries were prepared by the immunoSEQ multiplex PCR assay. The multiplex PCR relied on a mix of 60 forward primers for TCR Vbeta segments and 13 reverse primers for TCR Jbeta segments. Entries here come from immuneACCESS through TCRdb and include only in-frame sequences with V and J called. Some clones fail to appear in such tables; in the studies checked, an unresolved V gene covers under half of the shortfall, and the cause of the remainder is unknown. Within this sample are under 200,000 clones, with approximately 81% of them counted one time only. The ten largest clonotypes hold 0.35% to 0.4% of the sample. The sequencing sample was made of PBMCs. The receptors stem from a boy between 2 and 10 years old in good health and CMV-seronegative.

J is TRBJ2-2 and V is TRBV5-6; the D gene is possibly TRBD2 (5 bases). CDR1 SGHDT and CDR2 YYEEEE come from the germline V gene. The CDR3 consists of 17 residues. The ends were cut back, 4 bases at V and 7 bases at J, with 23 bases in the middle. CDR3 residues: CASSLFGRAEWSGELFF. The CDR3 DNA reads TGTGCCAGCAGCCTCTTCGGGCGAGCGGAGTGGAGCGGGGAGCTGTTTTTT.

This clone was seen only once. The gene calls are TRBV4-2 and TRBJ2-1, with 7 bases fitting TRBD2. The length of the CDR3 is 17 residues. Germline-derived CDR1 and CDR2 are LGHNA and YNFKEQ. J was trimmed by 5 bases and V by 0 bases; bases with no gene match: 10. The CDR3 sequence is CASSQELAGVNNNEQFF. Here the CDR3 DNA reads TGTGCCAGCAGCCAAGAACTTGCGGGAGTAAATAACAATGAGCAGTTCTTC.

The chain employs TRBV27 and TRBJ1-5, with a tentative D call TRBD1 (6 bases). The CDR3 sequence is 14 residues long. The germline V gene has CDR1 MNHEY and CDR2 SMNVEV (reference sequence). Trimming shortened V by 6 bases and J by 3 bases, and 12 bases separated the two germline ends. The CDR3 protein is CASSRTGFNQPQHF. The CDR3 nucleotides read TGTGCCAGCAGCCGAACAGGGTTCAATCAGCCCCAGCATTTT.

The sample holds one count of this clone. The rearrangement links TRBV19 to TRBJ2-7; TRBD2 agrees at 8 bases. V trimming: 6 bases; J trimming: 4 bases; junction bases outside the gene matches: 11. The CDR3 loop spans 15 amino acids. Germline loops: CDR1 LNHDA, CDR2 SQIVND (reference sequence). CDR3 in DNA: TGTGCCAGTAGCCCCGTTGGTAGCGGGACTTACGAGCAGTACTTC. Translated, it gives CASSPVGSGTYEQYF.

J is TRBJ2-5 and V is TRBV6-5, with 8 bases fitting TRBD2. V was pared by 2 bases and J by 0 bases, with 2 bases of the junction left unmatched. The germline CDR1 and CDR2 sequences are MNHEY and SVGAGI. The CDR3 extends over 15 amino acids. The chain's CDR3 is CASSYPGRDQETQYF. The CDR3 region has the DNA TGTGCCAGCAGTTACCCCGGGAGGGACCAAGAGACCCAGTACTTC.

This chain connects TRBV27 to TRBJ1-2; 7 bases are a match to TRBD1. CDR1 is MNHEY, CDR2 SMNVEV, per germline (reference sequence). The CDR3 spans 15 residues. Trimming at V came to 5 bases and at J to 5 bases, leaving 11 bases not matched to a gene. Written as DNA, the CDR3 is TGTGCCAGCAGTGGGACCACGACAGGGCGGTATGGCTACACCTTC. Translating it yields CASSGTTTGRYGYTF.

This clone was recorded a few times. The chain links TRBV6-1 to TRBJ1-1; D remains ambiguous. There are 15 residues in the CDR3. Germline V gene data show CDR1 as MNHNS and CDR2 as SASEGT. Deletions cut 2 bases from V and 0 bases from J, with 10 bases between. For the CDR3, the DNA is TGTGCCAGCAGTGAATTGGAGGGTATGAACACTGAAGCTTTCTTT. It codes for CASSELEGMNTEAFF.

This clone was observed a single time. The chain recombines TRBV18 with TRBJ2-3, with 9 bases lining up with TRBD2. J was trimmed by 1 base and V by 5 bases; bases with no gene match: 1. Germline CDR1 reads KGHSH; CDR2 reads LQKENI. The length of the CDR3 is 14 residues. Here the CDR3 reads CASSTSGRTDTQYF. The CDR3, as DNA: TGTGCCAGCTCAACTAGCGGGCGCACAGATACGCAGTATTTT.

CDR3 bases: TGTGCCAGCAGCAACGGACTAGCCTACGAGCAGTACTTC. Translation gives CASSNGLAYEQYF. This sequence joins TRBV9 and TRBJ2-7; the match to TRBD2 covers 7 bases. The germline V gene encodes CDR1 SGDLS and CDR2 YYNGEE. J gave up 2 bases and V 4 bases, and 3 bases lay outside the gene matches. The length of the CDR3 is 13 residues.

The CDR3 protein is CASSLGTGSNYGYTF. CDR3 DNA: TGTGCCAGCAGCTTGGGGACAGGTAGTAACTATGGCTACACCTTC. The chain couples TRBV11-2 to TRBJ1-2, with 8 positions matching TRBD1. The length of the CDR3 is 15 residues. Losses at the gene ends were 3 bases for V and 1 base for J; bases not matched to a gene: 4. Germline CDR1 is SGHAT and CDR2 is FQNNGV. Looking up the rest from reference TRBV11-2 and TRBJ1-2 gives the full variable domain: EAGVAQSPRYKIIEKRQSVAFWCNPISGHATLYWYQQILGQGPKLLIQFQNNGVVDDSQLPKDRFSAERLKGVDSTLKIQPAKLEDSAVYLCASSLGTGSNYGYTFGSGTRLTVV.